The present T cell receptor (beta chain) was sequenced within a study of response to subunit inactivated influenza vaccine. Study-wide findings and caveats: Seasonal influenza vaccination, on each occasion, was suggested by the authors to recruit few new T cells.

This clonotype was counted only a few times. Its cognate antigen is unknown. Germline lookup yields CDR1 MNHNS and CDR2 SASEGT. The V end was cut by 8 bases, the J end by 4 bases, with 12 bases between. This CDR3 has 13 residues. Each CDR3 protein is one row after TCRdb ran MiXCR on the RT-PCR reads. Here the sample spans approximately 680,000 distinct CDR3 sequences, 15% to 18% being singletons. This chain connects TRBV6-1 to TRBJ1-3, with D perhaps TRBD1 (6 bases). This TCR came from a man between 50 and 59 years old who received an inactivated influenza vaccine. The sequences come from PBMCs from blood, collected roughly 12 days after vaccination. CDR3 DNA sequence: TGTGCCAGCCTGGACAGCCCAGGAAACACCATATATTTT. Its protein product is CASLDSPGNTIYF.